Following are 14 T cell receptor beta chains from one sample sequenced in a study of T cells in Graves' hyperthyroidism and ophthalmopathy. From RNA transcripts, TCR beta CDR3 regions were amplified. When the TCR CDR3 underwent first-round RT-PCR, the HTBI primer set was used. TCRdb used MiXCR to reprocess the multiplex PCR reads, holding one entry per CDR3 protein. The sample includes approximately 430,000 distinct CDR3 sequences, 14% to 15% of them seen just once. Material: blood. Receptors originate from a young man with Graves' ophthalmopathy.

This CDR3 is CASSPGTF. As DNA, the CDR3 is TGTGCCAGCAGCCCCGGTACCTTC. The chain joins TRBV7-9 to TRBJ1-2; unclear D gene. Germline V gene sequence: CDR1 SEHNR, CDR2 FQNEAQ (reference sequence). The length of the CDR3 is 8 residues. V was cut by 5 bases and J by 14 bases, with 6 bases left in between.

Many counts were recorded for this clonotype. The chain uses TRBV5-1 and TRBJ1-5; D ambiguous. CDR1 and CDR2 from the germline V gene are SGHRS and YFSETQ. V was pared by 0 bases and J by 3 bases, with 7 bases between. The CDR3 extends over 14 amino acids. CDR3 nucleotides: TGCGCCAGCAGCTTGGATGCCGACAATCAGCCCCAGCATTTT. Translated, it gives CASSLDADNQPQHF.

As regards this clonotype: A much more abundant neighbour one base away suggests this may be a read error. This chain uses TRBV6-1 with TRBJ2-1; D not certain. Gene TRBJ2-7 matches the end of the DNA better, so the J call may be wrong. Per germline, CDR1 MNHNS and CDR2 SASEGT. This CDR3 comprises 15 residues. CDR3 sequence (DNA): TGTGCCATCACCAAGGGAAACTACTCCTACAATGAGCAGTACTTC. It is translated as CAITKGNYSYNEQYF.

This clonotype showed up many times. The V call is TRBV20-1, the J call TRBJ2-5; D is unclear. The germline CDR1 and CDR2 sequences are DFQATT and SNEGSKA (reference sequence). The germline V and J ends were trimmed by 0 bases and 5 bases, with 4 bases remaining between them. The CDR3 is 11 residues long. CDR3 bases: TGCAGTGCTAGAGATAGGGAGACCCAGTACTTC. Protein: CSARDRETQYF.

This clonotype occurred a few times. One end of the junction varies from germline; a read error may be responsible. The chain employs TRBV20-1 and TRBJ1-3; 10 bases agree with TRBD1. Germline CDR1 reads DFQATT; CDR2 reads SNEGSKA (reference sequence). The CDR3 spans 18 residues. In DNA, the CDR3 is TGCAGTGCCGCATCCGGGACAGGGGTCACGATCTCTGGAAACACCACATATTTT. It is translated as CSAASGTGVTISGNTTYF.

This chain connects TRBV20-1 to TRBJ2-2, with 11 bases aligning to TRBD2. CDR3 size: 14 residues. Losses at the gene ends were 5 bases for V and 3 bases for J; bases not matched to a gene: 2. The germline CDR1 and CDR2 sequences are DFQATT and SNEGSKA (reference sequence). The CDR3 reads CSASLAGDTGELFF. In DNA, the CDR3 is TGCAGTGCTTCACTAGCGGGGGACACCGGGGAGCTGTTTTTT.

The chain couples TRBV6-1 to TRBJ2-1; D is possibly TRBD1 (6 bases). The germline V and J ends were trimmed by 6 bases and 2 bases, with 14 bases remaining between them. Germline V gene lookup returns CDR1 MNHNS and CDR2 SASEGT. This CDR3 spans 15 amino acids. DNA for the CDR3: TGTGCCAGCAGCCTCACAGGGATCCCCTACAATGAGCAGTTCTTC. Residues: CASSLTGIPYNEQFF.

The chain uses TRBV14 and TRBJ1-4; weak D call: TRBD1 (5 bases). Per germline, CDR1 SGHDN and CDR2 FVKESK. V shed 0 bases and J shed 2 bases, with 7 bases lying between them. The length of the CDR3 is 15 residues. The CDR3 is CASSQDGGTNEKLFF. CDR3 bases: TGTGCCAGCAGCCAAGACGGGGGGACTAATGAAAAACTGTTTTTT.

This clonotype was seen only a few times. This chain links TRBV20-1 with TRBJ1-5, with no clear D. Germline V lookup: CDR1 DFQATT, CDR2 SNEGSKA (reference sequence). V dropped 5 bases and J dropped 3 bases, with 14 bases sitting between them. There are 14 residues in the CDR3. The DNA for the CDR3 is TGCAGTGCTCACGCGGGTACCAACAATCAGCCCCAGCATTTT. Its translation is CSAHAGTNNQPQHF.

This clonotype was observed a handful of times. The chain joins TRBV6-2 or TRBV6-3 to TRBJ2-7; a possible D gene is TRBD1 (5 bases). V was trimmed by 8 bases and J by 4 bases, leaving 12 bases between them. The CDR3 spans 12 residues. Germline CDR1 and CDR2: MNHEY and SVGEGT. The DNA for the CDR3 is TGTGCCAGCGTGATTCAGGGTTACGAGCAGTACTTC. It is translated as CASVIQGYEQYF.

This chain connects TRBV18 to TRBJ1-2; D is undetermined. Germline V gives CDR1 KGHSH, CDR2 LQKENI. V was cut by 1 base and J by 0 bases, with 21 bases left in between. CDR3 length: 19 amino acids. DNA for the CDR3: TGTGCCAGCTCACCACGGTCCTCCTACGGAGACACCCCTAACTATGGCTACACCTTC. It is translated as CASSPRSSYGDTPNYGYTF.

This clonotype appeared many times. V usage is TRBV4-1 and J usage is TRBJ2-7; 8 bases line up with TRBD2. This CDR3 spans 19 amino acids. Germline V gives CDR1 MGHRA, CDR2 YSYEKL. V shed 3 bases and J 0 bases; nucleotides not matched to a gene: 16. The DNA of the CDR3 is TGCGCCAGCAGCCAGACGGACTTCGTGGGCGGGGGGCCCTCCTACGAGCAGTACTTC. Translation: CASSQTDFVGGGPSYEQYF.

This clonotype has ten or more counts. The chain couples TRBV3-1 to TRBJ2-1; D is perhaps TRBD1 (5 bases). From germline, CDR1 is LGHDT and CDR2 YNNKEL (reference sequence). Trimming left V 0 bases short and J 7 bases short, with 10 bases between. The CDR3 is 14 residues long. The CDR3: CASSQDVPGNEQFF. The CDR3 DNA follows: TGTGCCAGCAGCCAAGATGTACCAGGGAATGAGCAGTTCTTC.

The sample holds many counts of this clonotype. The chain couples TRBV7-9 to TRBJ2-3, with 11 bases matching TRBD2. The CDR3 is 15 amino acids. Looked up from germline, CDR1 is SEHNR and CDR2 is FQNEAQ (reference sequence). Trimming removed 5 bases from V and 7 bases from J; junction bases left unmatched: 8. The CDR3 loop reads CASSPTSGEVYTQYF. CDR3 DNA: TGTGCCAGCAGCCCGACTAGCGGGGAAGTATATACGCAGTATTTT.